This T cell receptor (beta chain) is from a study of radiotherapy plus CTLA-4 blockade in lung cancer. Data came from immunoSEQ multiplex PCR; TCRdb stores just in-frame clones and leaves some out. Here the sample spans roughly 50,000 clones, roughly three quarters being singletons. Trimming removed 0 bases from V and 4 bases from J; junction bases left unmatched: 3. CDR1 and CDR2 from the germline V gene are SGHRS and YFSETQ. The CDR3 spans 14 residues. This sequence was found in a human donor with non-small cell lung cancer who had a partial response to radiotherapy plus ipilimumab. This specimen was peripheral blood, taken from a patient treated with radiotherapy plus ipilimumab. V is TRBV5-1 and J is TRBJ1-2; 7 positions agree with TRBD1. The CDR3 here is CASSLGQGVYGYTF. The CDR3 DNA is TGCGCCAGCAGCTTGGGACAGGGAGTCTATGGCTACACCTTC.